The source of this TCR beta chain is a study of blood T cell repertoires in COVID-19. Background on the study: The United States, Italy and Spain were the sources of the acute and convalescent COVID-19 samples. T cells, B-cell-depleted T cells, or PBMCs supplied cDNA or gDNA.

Original analysis: It was from reference gene primer amplification that nucleated cell counts were estimated. Libraries were prepared by immunoSEQ multiplex PCR; TCRdb keeps only in-frame clonotypes and omits some of them. V and J calls plus clone size are reproduced from that table; the DNA served to infer D and trimming. The table has nearly 25,000 clones, 81% seen once; the top ten hold approximately 7%. As for this clone: At one of its ends the junction is not consistent with the germline gene, which may arise from a read error.

The germline CDR1 and CDR2 sequences are SGHAT and FQNNGV. The CDR3 spans 15 residues. The genes are TRBV11-2 and TRBJ2-7, with D possibly matching TRBD2 (7 bases). This sequence was found in a man aged 65 to 85 with acute or convalescent COVID-19. Input material: peripheral blood. The CDR3, as DNA: TGTGCCAGCAGCCTAGAGGGGGGGGTCCCCTACGAGCAGTACTTC. Its translation is CASSLEGGVPYEQYF.